The entry below describes one TCR beta chain. As to treatment: around 19 received Ad26.COV2.S at low or high dose, single or two shots; about 5 received placebo; per-sample allocation not given. Specimen acquisition occurred on day 63 following the initial vaccine or placebo injection. Germline V gives CDR1 SNHLY, CDR2 FYNNEI. The V gene end was trimmed by 6 bases and the J gene end by 3 bases; junction bases not matched to a gene: 5. The CDR3 extends over 13 amino acids. This sample was included in a study of Ad26.COV2.S vaccination and SARS-CoV-2 variants. Generated by immunoSEQ multiplex PCR, the TCRdb table keeps only in-frame clones and is missing some. The sample lists about 350,000 clones; around 90% were seen once.

This specimen consisted of peripheral blood, obtained in a trial of Ad26.COV2.S vaccine versus placebo. The chain uses TRBV2 and TRBJ2-7; 7 bases align to TRBD1. This receptor was obtained from a person between 18 and 65 years old who received the Ad26.COV2.S COVID-19 vaccine or a placebo. This CDR3 reads CASRGTENYEQYF. The CDR3, as DNA: TGTGCCAGCAGGGGGACAGAGAACTACGAGCAGTACTTC. The entire variable domain, with the rest obtained from reference TRBV2 and TRBJ2-7, is as follows: EPEVTQTPSHQVTQMGQEVILRCVPISNHLYFYWYRQILGQKVEFLVSFYNNEISEKSEIFDDQFSVERPDGSNFTLKIRSTKLEDSAMYFCASRGTENYEQYFGPGTRLTVT.